A single sample gave rise to the 16 T cell receptor beta chains below, sequenced in a study of blood T cell repertoires in COVID-19. Clones were read by immunoSEQ multiplex PCR, and TCRdb kept only the in-frame ones, dropping some. Of roughly 160,000 clones in the sample, roughly 87% were seen once. Sequencing used PBMCs or T cells enriched from blood (not recorded which). The source of these receptors is a middle-aged man who had recovered from COVID-19.

The chain carries TRBV3-1 (or the pseudogene TRBV3-2) and TRBJ1-6; D ambiguous. The CDR3 sequence is 16 residues long. The V end lost 3 bases, the J end lost 0 bases, and 9 bases lay between the germline ends. CDR1 is LGHDT, CDR2 YNNKEL, per germline (reference sequence). The CDR3 nucleotides read TGTGCCAGCAGCCAGGAGTTGGGCTCCTATAATTCACCCCTCCACTTT. Residues: CASSQELGSYNSPLHF.

This sequence joins TRBV19 and TRBJ2-3, with a weak D call TRBD2 (6 bases). The germline V and J ends were trimmed by 1 base and 3 bases, with 11 bases remaining between them. The CDR3 runs 15 residues. CDR1 and CDR2 from the germline V gene are LNHDA and SQIVND (reference sequence). CDR3 protein: CASSIGLVSTDTQYF. The DNA of the CDR3 is TGTGCCAGTAGTATAGGACTAGTATCTACAGATACGCAGTATTTT.

The chain recombines TRBV29-1 with TRBJ2-1, with 8 bases identical to TRBD1. CDR3 length: 15 residues. Germline trimming cut 2 bases from V and 6 bases from J; bases unmatched to any gene: 9. Germline-derived CDR1 and CDR2 are SQVTM and ANQGSEA. CDR3 DNA: TGCAGCGTTGAACCAATGGGGCAGGGGGCCAATGAGCAGTTCTTC. It codes for CSVEPMGQGANEQFF.

The chain has TRBV19 and TRBJ2-7; no definite D call. The V gene lost 2 bases and the J gene lost 6 bases, with 8 bases spanning the gap. Germline loops: CDR1 LNHDA, CDR2 SQIVND (reference sequence). CDR3 length: 12 amino acids. The CDR3 loop is CASSISPTEQYF. CDR3 nucleotides: TGTGCCAGTAGTATATCTCCTACCGAGCAGTACTTC.

The chain is built from TRBV10-3 and TRBJ2-3; D not resolved. The germline V gene has CDR1 ENHRY and CDR2 SYGVKD. V lost 0 bases and J 2 bases, leaving 9 bases between the germline ends. The CDR3 has 15 amino acids. CDR3 loop: CAISESRGDTDTQYF. The DNA of the CDR3 is TGTGCCATCAGTGAGTCCCGCGGAGACACAGATACGCAGTATTTT.

This clone was picked up a small number of times. The chain links TRBV28 to TRBJ1-1; 9 bases line up with TRBD1. Germline assignment: CDR1 MDHEN and CDR2 SYDVKM. The length of the CDR3 is 16 residues. Unmatched junction bases numbered 9, after V lost 6 bases and J lost 1 base. This CDR3 is CASSRRPGQGNTEAFF. The CDR3 coding sequence is TGTGCCAGCAGCCGACGACCGGGACAGGGGAACACTGAAGCTTTCTTT.

The V gene is TRBV11-2, the J gene TRBJ2-5, with no clear D. Trimming removed 6 bases at V and 3 bases at J, with 5 bases between. CDR3 length equals 11 residues. Germline assignment: CDR1 SGHAT and CDR2 FQNNGV. CDR3 in amino acids: CASSNKETQYF. The CDR3 coding sequence is TGTGCCAGCAGTAACAAAGAGACCCAGTACTTC.

The CDR3 nucleotides are TGTGCCTGGAGTGGAGCAAACACCATATATTTT. The encoded protein is CAWSGANTIYF. This chain links TRBV30 with TRBJ1-3; D ambiguous. Per the germline V gene, CDR1 is GTSNPN and CDR2 is SVGIG (reference sequence). The CDR3 runs 11 residues. Trimming removed 1 base from V and 6 bases from J, with 4 bases in between.

CDR3 in DNA: TGTGCCAGCAGCCCCAGCGGGGGGCGGGATCAGCCCCAGCATTTT. This translates into CASSPSGGRDQPQHF. V is TRBV7-8 and J is TRBJ1-5; the D gene is possibly TRBD1 (6 bases). Germline CDR1 SGHVS, CDR2 FQNEAQ. The CDR3 is 15 residues long. Between the trimmed V and J ends, which lost 5 bases and 5 bases, there was a span of 16 bases.

CDR3 protein: CASTPRTGLETQYF. The CDR3 DNA sequence: TGTGCCAGCACCCCCAGGACAGGACTAGAGACCCAGTACTTC. The rearrangement joins TRBV7-2 to TRBJ2-5; the match to TRBD1 covers 7 bases. Germline V CDR1 and CDR2: SGHTA, FQGNSA. The trim removed 7 bases at V and 4 bases at J, leaving 9 bases unmatched. The CDR3 loop spans 14 amino acids.

The chain employs TRBV6-5 and TRBJ2-3, with D possibly TRBD1 on 7 matching bases. The CDR3 is 15 residues long. The V end lost 8 bases, the J end lost 1 base, and 16 bases lay between the germline ends. Germline V gene data show CDR1 as MNHEY and CDR2 as SVGAGI. The chain's CDR3 is CASGAGGGRTDTQYF. The CDR3 nucleotides are TGTGCCAGCGGAGCAGGGGGAGGACGCACAGATACGCAGTATTTT.

V gene TRBV6-5 combines with J gene TRBJ2-7; a possible D gene is TRBD1 (5 bases). The CDR3 spans 15 residues. CDR1 MNHEY and CDR2 SVGAGI come from the germline V gene. The V and J ends lost 5 bases and 0 bases respectively, with 14 bases between them. As DNA, the CDR3 is TGTGCCAGCAGTCGACGACAGTTTAGCTCCTACGAGCAGTACTTC. It translates to CASSRRQFSSYEQYF.

V is TRBV6-5 and J is TRBJ2-1, with D perhaps TRBD1 (6 bases). Germline V lookup: CDR1 MNHEY, CDR2 SVGAGI. CDR3 length: 16 amino acids. V shed 4 bases and J shed 6 bases, with 19 bases lying between them. This CDR3 reads CASSFYRLGGVNEQFF. Written as DNA, the CDR3 is TGTGCCAGCAGTTTTTATCGGCTAGGGGGAGTCAATGAGCAGTTCTTC.

This clone showed up just a few times. The chain carries TRBV6-4 and TRBJ2-2, with 7 bases aligning to TRBD2. Germline loops: CDR1 MRHNA, CDR2 SNTAGT. CDR3 length equals 14 residues. V was pared by 9 bases and J by 0 bases, with 4 bases of the junction left unmatched. The CDR3 reads CASREVANTGELFF. The CDR3, as DNA: TGTGCCAGTCGGGAGGTAGCGAACACCGGGGAGCTGTTTTTT.

The rearrangement uses TRBV2 and TRBJ2-5; 8 bases are shared with TRBD2. Per the germline V gene, CDR1 is SNHLY and CDR2 is FYNNEI. J was trimmed by 3 bases and V by 2 bases; bases with no gene match: 5. The CDR3 loop spans 15 amino acids. CDR3 sequence: CASSERGGGKETQYF. CDR3 DNA sequence: TGTGCCAGCAGTGAACGGGGCGGGGGGAAAGAGACCCAGTACTTC. Variable domain in full (rest from reference TRBV2 and TRBJ2-5): EPEVTQTPSHQVTQMGQEVILRCVPISNHLYFYWYRQILGQKVEFLVSFYNNEISEKSEIFDDQFSVERPDGSNFTLKIRSTKLEDSAMYFCASSERGGGKETQYFGPGTRLLVL.

This clone was counted between two and nine times. The chain combines TRBV27 with TRBJ1-2; D perhaps matches TRBD1 (6 bases). The CDR3 is 14 residues long. CDR1 is MNHEY and CDR2 is SMNVEV in the germline V gene (reference sequence). Trimming shortened V by 2 bases and J by 8 bases, and 15 bases separated the two germline ends. CDR3 residues: CASSLRAGVGGYTF. The CDR3 coding sequence is TGTGCCAGCAGTTTAAGAGCAGGGGTAGGAGGCTACACCTTC.